This T cell receptor beta chain came from a study of CD8 T cells in Susac syndrome. Overall study results and limits: As acknowledged by the study, its TCR sequencing and HLA analysis included a relatively small number of individuals.

A quantity of roughly 0.5 to 1 ug RNA underwent reverse transcription using random hexamers. Amplification of TCR beta CDR3 by immunoSEQ multiplex PCR spanned 54 Vbeta and 13 Jbeta. In TCRdb, the immunoSEQ multiplex PCR reads were re-called with MiXCR into one record per CDR3 protein. In the table there are about 110,000 distinct CDR3 sequences, about 96% of which are singletons. CDR1 LGHNA and CDR2 YNFKEQ come from the germline V gene. CDR3 length: 15 residues. V gave up 0 bases and J gave up 9 bases; unmatched junction bases: 5. In regard to this clonotype: The antigen is unknown.

The chain links TRBV4-2 to TRBJ2-5, with TRBD2 matching over 12 bases. The sample taken for sequencing was CD4+ T cells from PBMCs. This TCR came from a human donor in good health. CDR3 coding DNA: TGTGCCAGCAGCCAAGAGTCTAGCGGGAGGGCGGCCCAGTACTTC. Encoded protein: CASSQESSGRAAQYF.